This TCR beta chain was profiled in a study of T cells in tumors after PD-1 blockade. This clone showed up just a few times. Only in-frame clones appear in the TCRdb table, and some are missing; sequencing was by immunoSEQ multiplex PCR. The sample yields roughly 35,000 clones, 70% to 75% seen once. Genomic DNA template from tumor biopsies or peripheral blood, about 600 ng to 6,004 ng input. Per the germline V gene, CDR1 is ENHRY and CDR2 is SYGVKD. The CDR3 extends over 14 amino acids. The V end was cut by 2 bases, the J end by 3 bases, with 7 bases between. Specimen: PBMCs, collected after anti-PD-1 treatment. V and J are TRBV10-3 and TRBJ2-2; D not resolved. The receptor was isolated from a human donor with basal cell carcinoma. The CDR3 is CAISETDYTGELFF. As DNA, the CDR3 is TGTGCCATCAGTGAGACAGACTACACCGGGGAGCTGTTTTTT.